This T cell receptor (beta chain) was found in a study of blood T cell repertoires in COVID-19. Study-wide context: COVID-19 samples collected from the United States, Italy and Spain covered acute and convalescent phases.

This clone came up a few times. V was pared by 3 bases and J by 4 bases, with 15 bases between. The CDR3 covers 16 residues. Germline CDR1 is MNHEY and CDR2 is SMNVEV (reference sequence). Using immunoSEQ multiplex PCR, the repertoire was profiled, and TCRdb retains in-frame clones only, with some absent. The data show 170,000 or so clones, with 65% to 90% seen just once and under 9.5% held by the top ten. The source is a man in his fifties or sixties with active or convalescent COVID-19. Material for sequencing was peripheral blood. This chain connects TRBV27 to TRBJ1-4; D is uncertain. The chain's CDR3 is CASSLSAGTNNEKLFF. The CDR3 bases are TGTGCCAGCAGTTTGAGTGCGGGCACCAATAATGAAAAACTGTTTTTT.